This entry lists 8 T cell receptor beta chains sequenced from one sample in a study of blood T cell repertoires in COVID-19. TCRdb keeps only in-frame clones here, not all; method: immunoSEQ multiplex PCR. Of approximately 140,000 clones in the sample, less than 90% were seen once. Sample: peripheral blood. Source of these receptors: a man aged 30 to 39 with COVID-19, enrolled during active disease.

Only a few counts were recorded for this clone. This rearrangement joins TRBV2 to TRBJ1-5; perhaps TRBD1 as D (5 bases). The CDR3 extends over 14 amino acids. Germline loops: CDR1 SNHLY, CDR2 FYNNEI. V dropped 1 base and J dropped 2 bases, with 6 bases sitting between them. The CDR3 spells CASSEVRGNQPQHF. The CDR3 nucleotides are TGTGCCAGCAGTGAAGTCAGGGGCAATCAGCCCCAGCATTTT.

The chain has TRBV5-4 and TRBJ1-1; 9 positions agree with TRBD1. The germline V gene encodes CDR1 SGHNT and CDR2 YYREEE (reference sequence). J was trimmed by 0 bases and V by 4 bases; bases with no gene match: 7. The length of the CDR3 is 16 residues. This CDR3 reads CASSTGGRGVNTEAFF. The CDR3 coding sequence is TGTGCCAGCAGCACAGGGGGCCGCGGGGTGAACACTGAAGCTTTCTTT.

This sequence joins TRBV6-5 and TRBJ1-5, with D tentatively TRBD1 (5 bases). Germline CDR1 is MNHEY and CDR2 is SVGAGI. Trimming cost V 5 bases and J 3 bases, with 11 bases left between them. The CDR3 sequence is 14 residues long. The CDR3 reads CASSQPGLNQPQHF. CDR3 coding DNA: TGTGCCAGCAGTCAACCAGGGCTCAATCAGCCCCAGCATTTT.

This clone was observed at least ten times. The rearrangement joins TRBV6-4 to TRBJ2-3; D unresolved. CDR3 length equals 13 residues. Germline CDR1 is MRHNA and CDR2 is SNTAGT. V lost 0 bases and J lost 3, with 4 bases in between. The CDR3 DNA follows: TGTGCCAGCAGTGACTCGACTACAGATACGCAGTATTTT. Translation gives CASSDSTTDTQYF.

Only one count was recorded for this clone. The rearrangement uses TRBV5-6 and TRBJ1-4; D might be TRBD1 (5 bases). This CDR3 has 13 amino acids. Trimming took 5 bases from V and 9 from J, leaving 14 bases between them. The V gene's germline CDR1 is SGHDT and CDR2 YYEEEE. In DNA form, the CDR3 reads TGTGCCAGCAGTCCAGGGCCCGGCCAAAAACTGTTTTTT. Translating gives CASSPGPGQKLFF.

A single count supports this clone. This chain links TRBV4-2 with TRBJ2-2; 7 nucleotides line up with TRBD2. In germline, CDR1 is LGHNA, CDR2 YNFKEQ. CDR3 length: 15 amino acids. V trimming: 4 bases; J trimming: 5 bases; junction bases outside the gene matches: 7. CDR3: CASSPSGRWTGELFF. The CDR3 region has the DNA TGTGCCAGCAGCCCTAGCGGAAGGTGGACCGGGGAGCTGTTTTTT.

This chain connects TRBV6-2 or TRBV6-3 to TRBJ1-2; tentatively, D is TRBD1 (5 bases). The CDR3 loop spans 13 amino acids. The germline V gene has CDR1 MNHEY and CDR2 SVGEGT. Trimming removed 5 bases at V and 0 bases at J, with 7 bases between. The CDR3 coding sequence is TGTGCCAGCAGTCTACAGGCTAACTATGGCTACACCTTC. It specifies CASSLQANYGYTF.

V gene TRBV15 combines with J gene TRBJ2-6; D call uncertain. From germline, CDR1 is LNHNV and CDR2 YYDKDF (reference sequence). This CDR3 comprises 19 residues. The ends were cut back, 0 bases at V and 0 bases at J, with 15 bases in the middle. The CDR3 bases are TGTGCCACCAGCAGAGATTATTCAGGCAGCCCCTCTGGGGCCAACGTCCTGACTTTC. This codes for CATSRDYSGSPSGANVLTF.